These 31 T cell receptor beta chains originate from one sample sequenced in a study of blood T cell repertoires in COVID-19. Some clones are missing from TCRdb's copy, which holds only in-frame ones; the method was immunoSEQ multiplex PCR. The sample has some 43,000 clones, 85% to 90% seen once; the top ten hold 4.5% to 6%. Sequenced sample: peripheral blood. All receptors derive from a human donor in a cohort sampled during active COVID-19.

This chain joins TRBV7-9 and TRBJ2-1; 14 bases line up with TRBD2. Germline-derived CDR1 and CDR2 are SEHNR and FQNEAQ (reference sequence). The V segment lost 1 base and the J segment 9 bases; nucleotides outside the gene matches: 2. This CDR3 contains 15 residues. The CDR3 DNA sequence: TGTGCCAGCAGCTTAGTCGGACTAGCGGGAGGTGAGCAGTTCTTC. This codes for CASSLVGLAGGEQFF. The full variable domain, with the rest looked up from reference TRBV7-9 and TRBJ2-1, is DTGVSQNPRHKITKRGQNVTFRCDPISEHNRLYWYRQTLGQGPEFLTYFQNEAQLEKSRLLSDRFSAERPKGSFSTLEIQRTEQGDSAMYLCASSLVGLAGGEQFFGPGTRLTVL.

The chain uses TRBV6-1 and TRBJ2-3; 7 bases line up with TRBD2. V was pared by 2 bases and J by 5 bases, with 4 bases of the junction left unmatched. The CDR3 covers 14 residues. Germline-derived CDR1 and CDR2 are MNHNS and SASEGT. The CDR3 spells CASSERTRRDTQYF. CDR3 nucleotides: TGTGCCAGCAGTGAAAGGACTAGGAGAGATACGCAGTATTTT.

The sample holds a few counts of this clone. CDR3 DNA sequence: TGTGCCAGCAGTTACTCAGAGAGTAATTCACCCCTCCACTTT. It yields the protein CASSYSESNSPLHF. The chain carries TRBV6-6 and TRBJ1-6; D gene uncertain. This CDR3 region has 14 residues. Germline V gives CDR1 MNHNY, CDR2 SVGAGI (reference sequence). Trimming stripped 0 bases from V and 6 bases from J, with 6 bases between.

The chain carries TRBV12-5 and TRBJ2-5, with 9 bases identical to TRBD1. The trim removed 1 base at V and 2 bases at J, leaving 2 bases unmatched. The CDR3 contains 15 residues. The V gene's germline CDR1 is LGHNT and CDR2 FRNRAP. In DNA, the CDR3 is TGTGCTAGTGGTTTGGGGGACAGGGTTCAAGAGACCCAGTACTTC. It specifies CASGLGDRVQETQYF.

In regard to this clone: The germline gene is not matched at one end of the junction; a read error may be the cause. The CDR3 DNA follows: TGCGCCAGCAGCTTGCCAGGGAACGCTGAAGCTTTCTTT. Translation: CASSLPGNAEAFF. The chain couples TRBV5-1 to TRBJ1-1, with a tentative D call TRBD1 (5 bases). This CDR3 spans 13 amino acids. From germline, CDR1 is SGHRS and CDR2 YFSETQ.

Details on this clone: Other DNA sequences within the sample encode an identical CDR3. The J gene is TRBJ1-6, the V gene TRBV15, with 8 bases lining up with TRBD1. With 6 bases clipped from V and 9 bases from J, the junction kept 7 bases outside the gene matches. The CDR3 sequence is 14 residues long. Germline V lookup: CDR1 LNHNV, CDR2 YYDKDF (reference sequence). The CDR3 reads CATSTDRGGSPLHF. The CDR3 coding sequence is TGTGCCACCAGTACAGACAGGGGTGGTTCACCCCTCCACTTT.

The chain carries TRBV5-1 and TRBJ2-7; 8 bases are shared with TRBD1. The V and J ends lost 4 bases and 6 bases, in that order; junction bases with no gene match: 3. The CDR3 extends over 12 amino acids. Germline lookup yields CDR1 SGHRS and CDR2 YFSETQ. The CDR3 DNA follows: TGCGCCAGCAGCCAAGACAGGGGCGAGCAGTACTTC. Translation: CASSQDRGEQYF.

Worth noting for this clone: No conserved phenylalanine or tryptophan ends this CDR3, so it is likely a read error. Because the CDR3's place on the DNA is in doubt, the DNA is left out and the CDR3 is given as listed by TCRdb. Here the CDR3 reads CASSDDNRRQAA. This sequence joins TRBV2 and TRBJ1-6; the table's D call of TRBD1 was not tested on the DNA. The CDR3 has 12 residues if both end residues are counted. From germline, CDR1 is SNHLY and CDR2 FYNNEI.

The J gene is TRBJ2-7, the V gene TRBV28, with 9 bases aligning to TRBD2. The CDR3 consists of 12 residues. Germline lookup yields CDR1 MDHEN and CDR2 SYDVKM. Trimming cost V 6 bases and J 5 bases; bases outside gene matches: 2. This chain's CDR3 is CASSLAGDEQYF. The CDR3 region has the DNA TGTGCCAGCAGCTTAGCGGGAGACGAGCAGTACTTC.

This sequence joins TRBV7-9 and TRBJ2-3; a possible D gene is TRBD2 (6 bases). Germline assignment: CDR1 SEHNR and CDR2 FQNEAQ (reference sequence). The V end lost 1 base, the J end lost 1 base, and 9 bases lay between the germline ends. CDR3 size: 15 residues. In DNA, the CDR3 is TGTGCCAGCAGCTTAGGCGGGACCGGCACAGATACGCAGTATTTT. It is translated as CASSLGGTGTDTQYF.

The V and J genes are TRBV30 and TRBJ2-6; TRBD1 agrees at 11 bases. V was clipped by 6 bases and J by 4 bases; unmatched bases: 11. The CDR3 totals 17 residues. The germline V gene has CDR1 GTSNPN and CDR2 SVGIG (reference sequence). CDR3 in amino acids: CACHRDRGSRGANVLTF. The CDR3 region has the DNA TGTGCCTGCCACCGGGACAGGGGGTCGAGAGGGGCCAACGTCCTGACTTTC.

The chain is built from TRBV28 and TRBJ1-3; D is possibly TRBD1 (5 bases). Trimming left V 7 bases short and J 2 bases short, with 15 bases between. Germline CDR1 and CDR2: MDHEN and SYDVKM. The CDR3 consists of 15 residues. This chain's CDR3 is CASTSRGATGNTIYF. As DNA, the CDR3 is TGTGCCAGCACCTCGCGCGGGGCAACTGGAAACACCATATATTTT.

The chain is built from TRBV7-6 and TRBJ2-5; D possibly corresponds to TRBD1 (6 bases). CDR1 is SGHVS, CDR2 FNYEAQ, per germline. This CDR3 comprises 12 residues. Deletions cut 3 bases from V and 5 bases from J, with 7 bases between. The DNA of the CDR3 is TGTGCCAGCAGCTTCACAGGGGAGACCCAGTACTTC. It specifies CASSFTGETQYF.

The genes are TRBV5-1 and TRBJ2-3; 9 nucleotides align to TRBD2. The trim removed 0 bases at V and 4 bases at J, leaving 3 bases unmatched. CDR3 size: 15 residues. Germline V lookup: CDR1 SGHRS, CDR2 YFSETQ. CDR3 bases: TGCGCCAGCAGCTTGGCGGGACTAGCTGCAGATACGCAGTATTTT. This codes for CASSLAGLAADTQYF. The full variable domain, its missing parts supplied by reference TRBV5-1 and TRBJ2-3, is KAGVTQTPRYLIKTRGQQVTLSCSPISGHRSVSWYQQTPGQGLQFLFEYFSETQRNKGNFPGRFSGRQFSNSRSEMNVSTLELGDSALYLCASSLAGLAADTQYFGPGTRLTVL.

V and J are TRBV5-6 and TRBJ2-7; 8 nucleotides match TRBD2. CDR3 length: 15 amino acids. The germline CDR1 and CDR2 sequences are SGHDT and YYEEEE. Germline trimming cut 7 bases from V and 2 bases from J; bases unmatched to any gene: 11. The CDR3 bases are TGTGCCAGCCTTCCTTACGGGAGGGGGACCTACGAGCAGTACTTC. It yields the protein CASLPYGRGTYEQYF.

This chain uses TRBV5-1 with TRBJ2-5; a weak D match, TRBD1 (6 bases). CDR3 length: 14 amino acids. Trimming removed 0 bases at V and 4 bases at J, with 10 bases between. CDR1 is SGHRS and CDR2 is YFSETQ in the germline V gene. Written as DNA, the CDR3 is TGCGCCAGCAGCTTGGGGGGGCCGGGAGAGACCCAGTACTTC. Translating gives CASSLGGPGETQYF.

This rearrangement joins TRBV28 to TRBJ2-2; 8 nucleotides agree with TRBD1. Germline V gene lookup returns CDR1 MDHEN and CDR2 SYDVKM. CDR3 length: 16 amino acids. V lost 5 bases to trimming and J lost 4 bases; unmatched junction nucleotides: 9. CDR3 in amino acids: CASSGVGTGGTGELFF. The DNA for the CDR3 is TGTGCCAGCAGTGGTGTCGGGACAGGAGGCACCGGGGAGCTGTTTTTT.

Only one count was recorded for this clone. This chain joins TRBV7-7 and TRBJ2-5, with D possibly being TRBD1 (6 bases). The V end was cut by 3 bases, the J end by 5 bases, with 19 bases between. The germline CDR1 and CDR2 sequences are SSHAT and FNYEAQ (reference sequence). The CDR3 spans 16 residues. The CDR3: CASSFSPMGAQETQYF. DNA of the CDR3: TGTGCCAGCAGCTTTAGTCCCATGGGGGCGCAGGAGACCCAGTACTTC.

The chain combines TRBV11-2 with TRBJ2-3; D not certain. CDR1 and CDR2 from the germline V gene are SGHAT and FQNNGV. This CDR3 has 12 amino acids. V dropped 4 bases and J dropped 0 bases, with 2 bases sitting between them. Here the CDR3 DNA reads TGTGCCAGCAGCTCTAGCACAGATACGCAGTATTTT. It specifies CASSSSTDTQYF.

This clone was observed once. V usage is TRBV7-6 and J usage is TRBJ1-5; maybe TRBD1 (6 bases). Germline V gives CDR1 SGHVS, CDR2 FNYEAQ. V shed 5 bases and J shed 4 bases, with 9 bases lying between them. The CDR3 has 13 amino acids. In DNA form, the CDR3 reads TGTGCCAGCAGCGTAGGACAGAATCAGCCCCAGCATTTT. Its protein product is CASSVGQNQPQHF.

V and J are TRBV29-1 and TRBJ1-2; 8 bases align to TRBD1. The V segment lost 1 base and the J segment 4 bases; nucleotides outside the gene matches: 11. The CDR3 spans 16 residues. Germline CDR1 and CDR2: SQVTM and ANQGSEA. The CDR3 region has the DNA TGCAGCGTTGAAGGTGAGAAGACAGGGGACCCCTATGGCTACACCTTC. As protein: CSVEGEKTGDPYGYTF.

The gene calls are TRBV19 and TRBJ1-3, with a possible D match to TRBD1 (5 bases). This CDR3 region has 14 residues. V dropped 6 bases and J dropped 3 bases, with 12 bases sitting between them. CDR1 and CDR2 (germline): LNHDA, SQIVND (reference sequence). The CDR3 DNA reads as TGTGCCAGTAGGGTGGGGCTGCGTGGAAACACCATATATTTT. This sequence encodes CASRVGLRGNTIYF.

This clone was seen a few times. The rearrangement links TRBV6-2 or TRBV6-3 to TRBJ1-5; D is possibly TRBD1 (5 bases). The ends were cut back, 2 bases at V and 3 bases at J, with 20 bases in the middle. The CDR3 is 18 amino acids. Germline CDR1 reads MNHEY; CDR2 reads SVGEGT. CDR3: CASSYEAGLARSNQPQHF. The CDR3 DNA is TGTGCCAGCAGTTACGAGGCAGGGTTGGCTCGTTCCAATCAGCCCCAGCATTTT.

V and J are TRBV5-1 and TRBJ1-4, with TRBD1 matching 8 bases. Looked up from germline, CDR1 is SGHRS and CDR2 is YFSETQ. J lost 7 bases, V lost 0 bases, and 8 bases had no gene match. This CDR3 has 16 amino acids. The CDR3 loop reads CASSLAPTGAAEKLFF. Written as DNA, the CDR3 is TGCGCCAGCAGCTTGGCCCCGACAGGGGCTGCTGAAAAACTGTTTTTT. Drawing the rest from reference TRBV5-1 and TRBJ1-4, the complete variable domain is KAGVTQTPRYLIKTRGQQVTLSCSPISGHRSVSWYQQTPGQGLQFLFEYFSETQRNKGNFPGRFSGRQFSNSRSEMNVSTLELGDSALYLCASSLAPTGAAEKLFFGSGTQLSVL.

The rearrangement joins TRBV19 to TRBJ2-7; 10 bases align to TRBD1. V lost 6 bases and J lost 1; bases outside the gene matches: 6. The CDR3 totals 15 residues. Germline values: CDR1 LNHDA, CDR2 SQIVND (reference sequence). The CDR3 spells CASSDRDRGSYEQYF. As DNA, the CDR3 is TGTGCCAGTAGCGACCGGGACAGGGGTTCCTACGAGCAGTACTTC.

The rearrangement joins TRBV3-1 (or the pseudogene TRBV3-2) to TRBJ2-2; D might be TRBD2 (6 bases). The CDR3 has 14 residues. Germline V gene sequence: CDR1 LGHDT, CDR2 YNNKEL (reference sequence). Between the trimmed V and J ends, which lost 4 bases and 8 bases, there was a span of 14 bases. In nucleotides, the CDR3 is TGTGCCAGCAGCCCCACGGGAGTTATTGGGGAGCTGTTTTTT. Protein product: CASSPTGVIGELFF.

The CDR3 sequence: CASSHEGQFSYNEQFF. CDR3 DNA: TGCGCCAGCAGCCATGAAGGACAGTTTTCCTACAATGAGCAGTTCTTC. J is TRBJ2-1 and V is TRBV4-1, with D possibly matching TRBD1 (6 bases). The CDR3 covers 16 residues. The V end was cut by 3 bases, the J end by 1 base, with 13 bases between. The germline V gene encodes CDR1 MGHRA and CDR2 YSYEKL.

The count of this clone is one. The chain joins TRBV18 to TRBJ1-4; 7 bases are shared with TRBD1. Unmatched junction bases numbered 7, after V lost 3 bases and J lost 3 bases. The CDR3 runs 16 residues. The germline V gene has CDR1 KGHSH and CDR2 LQKENI. The CDR3 region has the DNA TGTGCCAGCTCACCTGCGTTAACAGGGGCTAATGAAAAACTGTTTTTT. It yields the protein CASSPALTGANEKLFF.

The V and J genes are TRBV28 and TRBJ2-4, with D possibly TRBD2 on 5 matching bases. Germline V gives CDR1 MDHEN, CDR2 SYDVKM. Between the trimmed V and J ends, which lost 2 bases and 3 bases, there was a span of 8 bases. The CDR3 spans 14 residues. The CDR3 sequence is CASSLTGSKNIQYF. CDR3 DNA sequence: TGTGCCAGCAGTTTAACGGGAAGCAAAAACATTCAGTACTTC. The entire variable domain, with the rest obtained from reference TRBV28 and TRBJ2-4, is as follows: DVKVTQSSRYLVKRTGEKVFLECVQDMDHENMFWYRQDPGLGLRLIYFSYDVKMKEKGDIPEGYSVSREKKERFSLILESASTNQTSMYLCASSLTGSKNIQYFGAGTRLSVL.

The chain is built from TRBV6-2 or TRBV6-3 and TRBJ2-7, with 8 bases lining up with TRBD1. The CDR3 covers 14 residues. After removal of 4 bases from V and 3 bases from J, the junction contained 5 bases not matched to a gene. Germline loops: CDR1 MNHEY, CDR2 SVGEGT. For the CDR3, the DNA is TGTGCCAGCAGTTCTTACAGGGGGTACTACGAGCAGTACTTC. Protein: CASSSYRGYYEQYF.

V usage is TRBV5-8 and J usage is TRBJ1-5; TRBD1 matches at 7 bases. J gave up 8 bases and V 4 bases, and 15 bases lay outside the gene matches. The CDR3 runs to 16 residues. CDR1 and CDR2 (germline): SGHTS, YDEGEE. The CDR3 region has the DNA TGTGCCAGCAGCCCACACACGGGGACAGCGGTAAAGCCCCAGCATTTT. Translating it yields CASSPHTGTAVKPQHF. The entire variable domain, with the rest obtained from reference TRBV5-8 and TRBJ1-5, is as follows: EAGVTQSPTHLIKTRGQQATLRCSPISGHTSVYWYQQALGLGLQFLLWYDEGEERNRGNFPPRFSGRQFPNYSSELNVNALELEDSALYLCASSPHTGTAVKPQHFGDGTRLSIL.